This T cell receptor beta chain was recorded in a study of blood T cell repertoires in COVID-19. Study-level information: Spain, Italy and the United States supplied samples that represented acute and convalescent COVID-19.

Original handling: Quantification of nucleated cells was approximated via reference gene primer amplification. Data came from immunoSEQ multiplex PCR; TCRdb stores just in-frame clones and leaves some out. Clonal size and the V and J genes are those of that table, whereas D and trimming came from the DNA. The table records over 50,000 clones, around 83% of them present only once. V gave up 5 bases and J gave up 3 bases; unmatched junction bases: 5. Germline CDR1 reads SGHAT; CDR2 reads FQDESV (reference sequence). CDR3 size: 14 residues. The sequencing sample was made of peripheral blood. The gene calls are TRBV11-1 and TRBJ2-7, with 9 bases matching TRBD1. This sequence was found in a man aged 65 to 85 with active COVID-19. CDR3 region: CASSRRQGDYEQYF. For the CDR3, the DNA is TGTGCCAGCAGCCGTCGACAGGGGGACTACGAGCAGTACTTC.